This TCR beta chain was obtained from a study of blood T cell repertoires in COVID-19. Trimming left V 4 bases short and J 2 bases short, with 12 bases between. There are 14 residues in the CDR3. Germline assignment: CDR1 LGHDT and CDR2 YNNKEL (reference sequence). In the study's own analysis: Reference gene primer amplification gave estimated nucleated cell counts. Sequencing was performed with immunoSEQ multiplex PCR; in TCRdb, only in-frame clones are kept and a portion is missing. V and J calls and clone size are those listed in that table; D and trimming were worked out from the DNA. The sample records 110,000 to 150,000 clones, around 76% being singletons.

Sequences were obtained from peripheral blood. The chain recombines TRBV3-1 (or the pseudogene TRBV3-2) with TRBJ2-7, with unresolved D. The sequence came from an elderly man with acute or convalescent COVID-19. The DNA of the CDR3 is TGTGCCAGCAGCCGATCGCCCTCTACCTACGAGCAGTACTTC. Translating gives CASSRSPSTYEQYF.